This T cell receptor (beta chain) is drawn from a study of T cells in Graves' hyperthyroidism and ophthalmopathy (dated by TCRdb to between 2019 and 2020). Background on the whole study: Peripheral blood was collected at initial diagnosis, before any treatment. Prospective prediction of ophthalmopathy was tested in an independent validation cohort consisting of some 20 hyperthyroidism patients and 15 to 17 patients who later progressed to ophthalmopathy. The 100 discovery patients were randomly split 7:3 into training and test sets. After blood sampling, hyperthyroidism patients were treated with methimazole at a starting dose of 30 mg daily, and ophthalmopathy patients were treated with high-dose intravenous methylprednisolone. In roughly six Graves' hyperthyroidism patients, the study also compared T-cell repertoires from thyroid tissue with T-cell repertoires from blood. According to the paper, TCR Vbeta CDR3 sequencing was carried out on 135 peripheral blood samples, which came from around 43 ophthalmopathy, roughly 75 hyperthyroidism and roughly 17 progressor patients. To identify distinguishing TCR V-J signatures, a discovery cohort of roughly 100 patients was used, comprising 43 with Graves' ophthalmopathy and under 60 with stable Graves' hyperthyroidism. Results and caveats for the whole study, not just this receptor: A 13 V-J signature model separated ophthalmopathy from stable hyperthyroidism, with approximately 87% sensitivity and just under 84% specificity in cross-validation and 80%/75% in testing. No statistical method was used to set the sample size in advance, and investigators knew the group allocation. Blood samples also contained most of the expanded thyroid clonotypes (frequency above 0.001), which suggests that blood repertoires may reflect thyroid immune responses. In validation, progression to ophthalmopathy was predicted by the model with 55% to 71% sensitivity and 72.22% specificity, a median of around 6.5 months before onset.

The germline V gene (reference sequence) provides CDR1 SEHNR and CDR2 FQNEAQ. V is reduced by 5 bases and J by 6 bases, leaving a spacing of 11 bases between them. The CDR3 covers 12 residues, taking in both the cysteine and the phenylalanine. Only CDR3 DNA is held: 36 bases, read in frame from base 1. The TCR beta CDR3 regions were amplified from RNA transcripts. For the first round of RT-PCR on the TCR CDR3, the HTBI primer set was used together with the Qiagen OneStep RT-PCR kit. A second multiplex PCR round built the libraries, followed by size selection and purification. The libraries were sequenced on an Illumina HiSeq2000 using paired-end 100 bp reads. In the original analysis: SOAPnuke was used to process the raw data, removing reads that contained adapters or uncalled bases, had a mean Phred below 15, or lacked an exact match to the constant primer or identifier. COPE v1.2.5 was used to merge high-quality paired reads, and clonotypes were defined as unique nucleotide sequences. Clonotypes were aligned to IMGT TRBV, TRBD and TRBJ reference segments using MiTCR v1.1. The analysis included only V-J combinations with a frequency above 0.0001, which together covered about 99% of the repertoires. A TCS score was defined as the ratio between F50 (clonal expansion) and ExV (chaos), using BLOSUM62-based TCRdist between CDR3 peptides within each V-J. Welch's t-statistics and random forest reduced several hundred V-J features to roughly 13, which were used in a naive Bayes classifier (R e1071). TCRdb ran its own pipeline on the public reads, namely fastp trimming at Q25 and MiXCR clone calling, and kept in-frame beta chains. Rows with one shared CDR3 protein collapse into an entry with the most common genes and DNA. Clone size and V and J calls follow TCRdb, not the original study. For this sample the table gives more than 300,000 distinct CDR3 sequences, of which roughly 17% were detected only once. The leading ten clones occupy roughly 35% of the sample.

This clonotype was seen ten or more times. What antigen it recognizes has not been identified. No base-level quality is on record; no much larger clone is a single base apart. Hyperthyroidism patients were aged 18 to 65 years and newly diagnosed, with disease duration of less than 2 months. The study excluded patients with uncontrolled infections, other autoimmune diseases, pregnancy or lactation. Clinical symptoms, serum thyroxine and TRAb, thyroid ultrasound, and orbital computed tomography formed the basis for the diagnoses. For progressor patients, blood was drawn at the first diagnosis of hyperthyroidism, before any ophthalmopathy symptoms had appeared. PBMCs were separated from 10 ml of fresh peripheral blood using Ficoll-Paque density gradient centrifugation. Progressor patients were first diagnosed with Graves' hyperthyroidism and then developed ophthalmopathy during follow-up. Total RNA was extracted using Trizol reagent, and RNA quality was assessed on an Agilent 2100 Bioanalyzer.

Recombination connected TRBV7-9 to TRBJ2-7, with the D segment identity uncertain. Material for sequencing was blood. The TCR sequence derives from a woman in her thirties with Graves' hyperthyroidism that later progressed to Graves' ophthalmopathy. This receptor has the CDR3 CASSPTDTEQYF. The sequenced DNA is TGTGCCAGCAGCCCGACCGACACCGAGCAGTACTTC.